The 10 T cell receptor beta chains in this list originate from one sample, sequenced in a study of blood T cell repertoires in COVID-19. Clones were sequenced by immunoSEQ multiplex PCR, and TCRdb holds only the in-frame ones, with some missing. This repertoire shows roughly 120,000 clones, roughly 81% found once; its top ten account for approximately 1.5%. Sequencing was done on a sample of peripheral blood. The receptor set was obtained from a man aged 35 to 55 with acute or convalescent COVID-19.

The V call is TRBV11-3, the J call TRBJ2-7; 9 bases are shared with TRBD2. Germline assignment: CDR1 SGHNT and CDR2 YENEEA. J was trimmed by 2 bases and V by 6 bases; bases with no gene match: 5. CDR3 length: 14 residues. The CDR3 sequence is CASSVREGPYEQYF. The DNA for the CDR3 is TGTGCCAGCAGTGTGCGGGAGGGCCCCTACGAGCAGTACTTC.

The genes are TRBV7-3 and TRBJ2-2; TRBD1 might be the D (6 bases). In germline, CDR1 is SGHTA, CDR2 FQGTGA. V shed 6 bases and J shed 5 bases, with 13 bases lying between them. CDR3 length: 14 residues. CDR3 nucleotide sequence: TGTGCCAGCAGGCCGGGACATGGGACCGGGGAGCTGTTTTTT. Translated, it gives CASRPGHGTGELFF.

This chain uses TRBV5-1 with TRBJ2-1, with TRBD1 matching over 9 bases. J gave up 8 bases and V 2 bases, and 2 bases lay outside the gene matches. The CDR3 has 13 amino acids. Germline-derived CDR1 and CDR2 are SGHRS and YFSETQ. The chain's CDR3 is CASSLQGAYEQFF. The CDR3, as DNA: TGCGCCAGCAGCTTACAGGGGGCCTATGAGCAGTTCTTC.

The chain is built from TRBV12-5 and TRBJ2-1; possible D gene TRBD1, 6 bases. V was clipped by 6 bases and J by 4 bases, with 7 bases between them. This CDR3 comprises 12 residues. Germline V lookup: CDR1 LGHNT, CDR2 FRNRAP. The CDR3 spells CASGGGYNEQFF. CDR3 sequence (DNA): TGTGCTAGTGGAGGGGGATACAATGAGCAGTTCTTC. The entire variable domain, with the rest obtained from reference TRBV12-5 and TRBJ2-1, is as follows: DARVTQTPRHKVTEMGQEVTMRCQPILGHNTVFWYRQTMMQGLELLAYFRNRAPLDDSGMPKDRFSAEMPDATLATLKIQPSEPRDSAVYFCASGGGYNEQFFGPGTRLTVL.

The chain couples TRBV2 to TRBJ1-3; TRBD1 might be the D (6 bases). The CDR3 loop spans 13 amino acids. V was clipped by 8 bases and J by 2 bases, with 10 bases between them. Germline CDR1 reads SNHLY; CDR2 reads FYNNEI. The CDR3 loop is CASAGAAGNTIYF. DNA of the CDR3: TGTGCCAGCGCAGGGGCGGCTGGAAACACCATATATTTT.

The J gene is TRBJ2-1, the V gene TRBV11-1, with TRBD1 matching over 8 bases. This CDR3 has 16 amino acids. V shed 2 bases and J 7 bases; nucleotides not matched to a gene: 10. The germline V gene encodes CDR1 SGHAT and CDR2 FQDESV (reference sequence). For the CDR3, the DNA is TGTGCCAGCAGCTTACTACTAGGACAGGGAGAGAATGAGCAGTTCTTC. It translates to CASSLLLGQGENEQFF.

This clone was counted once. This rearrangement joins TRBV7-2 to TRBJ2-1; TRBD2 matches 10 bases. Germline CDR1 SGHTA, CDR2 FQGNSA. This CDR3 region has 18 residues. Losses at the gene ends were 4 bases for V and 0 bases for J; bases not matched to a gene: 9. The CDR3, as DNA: TGTGCCAGCAGCTGGGAAGCGGGGGGGTCATACTCCTACAATGAGCAGTTCTTC. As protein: CASSWEAGGSYSYNEQFF.

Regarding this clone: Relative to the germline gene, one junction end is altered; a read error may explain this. The CDR3: CASRGRQGVDTGELFF. CDR3 sequence (DNA): TGCGCCAGCAGGGGGCGACAGGGGGTCGACACCGGGGAACTGTTTTTT. The chain links TRBV5-1 to TRBJ2-2, with 9 bases aligning to TRBD1. The V gene's germline CDR1 is SGHRS and CDR2 YFSETQ. This CDR3 has 16 amino acids.

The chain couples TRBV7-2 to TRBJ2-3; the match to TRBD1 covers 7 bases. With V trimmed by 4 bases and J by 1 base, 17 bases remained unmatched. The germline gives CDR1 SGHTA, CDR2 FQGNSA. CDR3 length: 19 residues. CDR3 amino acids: CASSSSKTWTGVGTDTQYF. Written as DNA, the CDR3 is TGTGCCAGCAGCTCCTCAAAAACTTGGACAGGCGTGGGCACAGATACGCAGTATTTT.

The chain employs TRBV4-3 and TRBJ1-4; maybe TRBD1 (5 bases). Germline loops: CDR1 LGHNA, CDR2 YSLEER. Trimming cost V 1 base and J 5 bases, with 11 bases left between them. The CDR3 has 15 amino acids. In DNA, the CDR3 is TGCGCCAGCAGCCAAGGAAGGGGAGGGAATGAAAAACTGTTTTTT. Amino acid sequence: CASSQGRGGNEKLFF.